A single sample gave rise to the 25 T cell receptor beta chains below, sequenced in a study of T cell responses to AZD1222 COVID-19 vaccine. Generated by immunoSEQ multiplex PCR, the TCRdb table keeps only in-frame clones and is missing some. The sample records roughly 100,000 clones, roughly nine tenths being singletons. Here the sequenced sample was peripheral blood, taken 28 days after the second dose of the MenACWY control vaccine. The source of these receptors is an adult who received the MenACWY meningococcal vaccine as a control.

The genes are TRBV2 and TRBJ1-5; tentative D call: TRBD1 (6 bases). CDR1 and CDR2 from the germline V gene are SNHLY and FYNNEI. CDR3 length: 13 residues. The V and J ends lost 11 bases and 7 bases respectively, with 18 bases between them. The CDR3 region has the DNA TGTGCCTCCGAGAGCAGGGGTGGCCAGCCCCAGCATTTT. It translates to CASESRGGQPQHF.

CDR3 sequence (DNA): TGCAGCGTAAAGGGTAGCGGATTAGATACGCAGTATTTT. Protein: CSVKGSGLDTQYF. The chain links TRBV29-1 to TRBJ2-3, with a possible D match to TRBD2 (6 bases). Trimming removed 6 bases from V and 5 bases from J, with 15 bases in between. Germline values: CDR1 SQVTM, CDR2 ANQGSEA. The CDR3 is 13 amino acids.

This sequence joins TRBV7-2 and TRBJ2-3; possibly TRBD1 or TRBD2 for D (5 bases each). The CDR3 totals 13 residues. V was pared by 1 base and J by 7 bases, with 9 bases between. Germline values: CDR1 SGHTA, CDR2 FQGNSA. CDR3 in amino acids: CASSLGGLNTQYF. CDR3 in DNA: TGTGCCAGCAGCTTAGGGGGGTTAAATACGCAGTATTTT. The entire variable domain, with the rest obtained from reference TRBV7-2 and TRBJ2-3, is as follows: GAGVSQSPSNKVTEKGKDVELRCDPISGHTALYWYRQSLGQGLEFLIYFQGNSAPDKSGLPSDRFSAERTGGSVSTLTIQRTQQEDSAVYLCASSLGGLNTQYFGPGTRLTVL.

This rearrangement joins TRBV19 to TRBJ1-5; no clear D gene. The CDR3 spans 13 residues. Germline V gene sequence: CDR1 LNHDA, CDR2 SQIVND (reference sequence). With 4 bases removed from V and 7 bases from J, the gap between germline ends came to 11 bases. CDR3 sequence: CASSSVQVQPQHF. Here the CDR3 DNA reads TGTGCCAGTAGTAGTGTCCAGGTCCAGCCCCAGCATTTT.

The gene calls are TRBV11-2 and TRBJ2-7, with 8 bases aligning to TRBD2. This CDR3 is built from 13 residues. Losses at the gene ends were 6 bases for V and 4 bases for J; bases not matched to a gene: 5. The V gene's germline CDR1 is SGHAT and CDR2 FQNNGV. CDR3 in amino acids: CASRRAGGYEQYF. Written as DNA, the CDR3 is TGTGCCAGCAGAAGGGCGGGGGGTTACGAGCAGTACTTC.

The V and J genes are TRBV7-9 and TRBJ2-7; the D is unclear. CDR1 SEHNR and CDR2 FQNEAQ come from the germline V gene (reference sequence). With 3 bases removed from V and 4 bases from J, the gap between germline ends came to 7 bases. This CDR3 region has 12 residues. CDR3 nucleotides: TGTGCCAGCAGCTTGACGGGTTACGAGCAGTACTTC. As protein: CASSLTGYEQYF.

A word on this clone: The germline gene is not matched at one end of the junction; a read error may be the cause. The V and J genes are TRBV7-8 and TRBJ2-7; 14 nucleotides agree with TRBD2. The CDR3 spans 12 residues. Germline V gene data show CDR1 as SGHVS and CDR2 as FQNEAQ. CDR3 sequence reads: CASSQAGLAGVF. CDR3 coding DNA: TGTGCCAGCAGCCAAGCGGGACTAGCGGGGGTCTTC.

The chain has TRBV12-3 or TRBV12-4 and TRBJ1-5, with TRBD1 as a possible D gene (5 bases). CDR3 length: 13 amino acids. V was cut by 3 bases and J by 6 bases, with 9 bases left in between. CDR3 region: CASSLGVRQPQHF. The CDR3, as DNA: TGTGCCAGCAGTTTGGGGGTTCGTCAGCCCCAGCATTTT.

This clone was detected once. The V call is TRBV21-1, the J call TRBJ1-4; the table's TRBD1 call for D was not verified on the DNA. TRBV21-1 is given as a pseudogene. The CDR3 spans 15 residues. The CDR3 DNA reads as TGTGCCAGCAGCTCCCGGGACAGGGGAAACGAAAAACTGTTTTTT. As protein: CASSSRDRGNEKLFF.

The chain carries TRBV7-9 and TRBJ2-3; no clear D. The germline CDR1 and CDR2 sequences are SEHNR and FQNEAQ (reference sequence). CDR3 size: 14 residues. V was shortened by 1 base and J by 4 bases, with 9 bases between the two germline ends. The CDR3 nucleotides read TGTGCCAGCAGCTTAGGGGTAGCAGCAGATACGCAGTATTTT. It translates to CASSLGVAADTQYF.

This chain connects TRBV9 to TRBJ2-2; D may be TRBD1 (6 bases). The CDR3 has 17 residues. The V gene lost 3 bases and the J gene lost 2 bases, with 17 bases spanning the gap. CDR1 and CDR2 from the germline V gene are SGDLS and YYNGEE. This chain's CDR3 is CASSGERGTLNTGELFF. In nucleotides, the CDR3 is TGTGCCAGCAGCGGGGAGAGGGGGACACTAAACACCGGGGAGCTGTTTTTT.

The chain carries TRBV27 and TRBJ1-2, with a weak D call TRBD1 (6 bases). Germline CDR1 MNHEY, CDR2 SMNVEV (reference sequence). Trimming stripped 6 bases from V and 4 bases from J, with 15 bases between. This CDR3 has 14 amino acids. The CDR3 coding sequence is TGTGCCAGCAGAACGGGAGGGGGACTCTATGGCTACACCTTC. This codes for CASRTGGGLYGYTF.

The chain has TRBV4-3 and TRBJ1-5; D gene unclear. The CDR3 contains 13 residues. The ends were cut back, 2 bases at V and 4 bases at J, with 6 bases in the middle. Germline CDR1 LGHNA, CDR2 YSLEER. The CDR3 DNA sequence: TGCGCCAGCAGCCAATCCCTTAATCAGCCCCAGCATTTT. Its translation is CASSQSLNQPQHF.

The rearrangement uses TRBV15 and TRBJ1-6, with D uncertain. The CDR3 has 17 amino acids. Trimming left V 1 base short and J 0 bases short, with 10 bases between. Germline CDR1 is LNHNV and CDR2 is YYDKDF (reference sequence). The CDR3 spells CATSRGEPSSYNSPLHF. The CDR3 bases are TGTGCCACCAGCAGAGGGGAACCGAGCTCCTATAATTCACCCCTCCACTTT.

V usage is TRBV11-2 and J usage is TRBJ1-4; 11 positions agree with TRBD1. Unmatched junction bases numbered 4, after V lost 0 bases and J lost 7 bases. Looked up from germline, CDR1 is SGHAT and CDR2 is FQNNGV. The CDR3 spans 16 residues. The CDR3, as DNA: TGTGCCAGCAGCTTAGAATTGGGACAGGGGGTTGAAAAACTGTTTTTT. It specifies CASSLELGQGVEKLFF.

A few counts support this clone. Other DNA sequences from this sample encode an identical CDR3 as well. V gene TRBV7-9 combines with J gene TRBJ1-1; D gene unclear. This CDR3 is built from 14 residues. The V and J ends lost 1 base and 0 bases respectively, with 6 bases between them. CDR1 is SEHNR, CDR2 FQNEAQ, per germline (reference sequence). The CDR3 DNA follows: TGTGCCAGCAGCTTAGTCGGAGTGAACACTGAAGCTTTCTTT. Translation: CASSLVGVNTEAFF.

This clone was counted between two and nine times. V gene TRBV6-4 combines with J gene TRBJ2-3; 13 bases are a match to TRBD2. Germline CDR1 reads MRHNA; CDR2 reads SNTAGT. The length of the CDR3 is 16 residues. The V segment lost 5 bases and the J segment 0 bases; nucleotides outside the gene matches: 2. The DNA for the CDR3 is TGTGCCAGCAGTCCGACTAGCGGGGGGAGCACAGATACGCAGTATTTT. Its protein is CASSPTSGGSTDTQYF.

The rearrangement joins TRBV7-9 to TRBJ2-3, with a tentative D call TRBD2 (6 bases). V dropped 9 bases and J dropped 1 base, with 11 bases sitting between them. CDR1 SEHNR and CDR2 FQNEAQ come from the germline V gene (reference sequence). The CDR3 is made up of 13 amino acids. The CDR3 DNA sequence: TGTGCCAGTGAGGAGCGGGGCACAGATACGCAGTATTTT. Translated: CASEERGTDTQYF. Full variable domain (rest looked up from reference TRBV7-9 and TRBJ2-3): DTGVSQNPRHKITKRGQNVTFRCDPISEHNRLYWYRQTLGQGPEFLTYFQNEAQLEKSRLLSDRFSAERPKGSFSTLEIQRTEQGDSAMYLCASEERGTDTQYFGPGTRLTVL.

This chain uses TRBV6-5 with TRBJ1-2; D is uncertain. Trimming took off 5 bases at V and 2 bases at J, with 15 bases between the two ends. Germline CDR1 reads MNHEY; CDR2 reads SVGAGI. CDR3 length equals 15 residues. This CDR3 reads CASSRTWSANYGYTF. The CDR3 DNA reads TGTGCCAGCAGTCGCACATGGTCGGCCAACTATGGCTACACCTTC.

The chain has TRBV5-5 and TRBJ1-3; D not certain. This CDR3 contains 14 residues. Trimming left V 0 bases short and J 5 bases short, with 9 bases between. Germline V gene sequence: CDR1 SGHKS, CDR2 YYEKEE (reference sequence). The CDR3 sequence: CASSLAGYRNTIYF. CDR3 DNA sequence: TGTGCCAGCAGCTTGGCCGGCTACCGAAACACCATATATTTT.

The chain links TRBV11-3 to TRBJ1-2; D may be TRBD1 (6 bases). Trimming left V 6 bases short and J 1 base short, with 12 bases between. From germline, CDR1 is SGHNT and CDR2 YENEEA. The CDR3 totals 14 residues. The CDR3 DNA reads TGTGCCAGCAGGCACAAACAGGGTAACTATGGCTACACCTTC. Protein sequence: CASRHKQGNYGYTF.

CDR3 sequence (DNA): TGCAGCGTTGAAGTTAGGCCGGGACTAGCGGGGGGACCAAGCACAGATACGCAGTATTTT. Amino acid sequence: CSVEVRPGLAGGPSTDTQYF. This rearrangement joins TRBV29-1 to TRBJ2-3; TRBD2 agrees at 15 bases. The junction had 11 bases not matched to a gene; V was cut back by 1 base and J by 0 bases. This CDR3 has 20 amino acids. CDR1 and CDR2 (germline): SQVTM, ANQGSEA.

The chain recombines TRBV27 with TRBJ1-5, with 8 nucleotides matching TRBD1. Germline loops: CDR1 MNHEY, CDR2 SMNVEV (reference sequence). V was pared by 3 bases and J by 4 bases, with 5 bases of the junction left unmatched. The CDR3 runs to 15 residues. In DNA, the CDR3 is TGTGCCAGCAGTTTTGGACAGGGACGGAATCAGCCCCAGCATTTT. Its translation is CASSFGQGRNQPQHF.

V and J are TRBV5-4 and TRBJ1-4; tentatively, D is TRBD1 (6 bases). This CDR3 is built from 13 residues. V lost 4 bases and J lost 6, with 10 bases in between. The germline CDR1 and CDR2 sequences are SGHNT and YYREEE (reference sequence). The CDR3 nucleotides read TGTGCCAGCAGCAGGAACAGGGATGAAAAACTGTTTTTT. Translating it yields CASSRNRDEKLFF.

This sequence joins TRBV7-9 and TRBJ2-2; no firm D call. The germline CDR1 and CDR2 sequences are SEHNR and FQNEAQ (reference sequence). The CDR3 runs to 19 residues. V lost 1 base to trimming and J lost 0 bases, with 18 bases between them. The CDR3 DNA reads as TGTGCCAGCAGCTTAGGATCTGGCAGCCACCTAACGAACACCGGGGAGCTGTTTTTT. It translates to CASSLGSGSHLTNTGELFF. The whole variable domain, remainder taken from reference TRBV7-9 and TRBJ2-2, is DTGVSQNPRHKITKRGQNVTFRCDPISEHNRLYWYRQTLGQGPEFLTYFQNEAQLEKSRLLSDRFSAERPKGSFSTLEIQRTEQGDSAMYLCASSLGSGSHLTNTGELFFGEGSRLTVL.